What follows is one TCR beta chain and its context. Antigen unknown. Sequenced by immunoSEQ multiplex PCR; TCRdb stores in-frame clones only, minus some. The profile shows 650,000 to 750,000 clones, roughly 70% of them singletons. This record belongs to a study of shared clonotypes between healthy human individuals. Study-level results: Larger richness was generally estimated for naive than memory subsets. Investigators expected sequencing depth to affect clonotype sharing among donors.

Adult Caucasians living in Nashville, Tennessee made up all of the donors. The V and J ends lost 5 bases and 3 bases respectively, with 4 bases between them. The germline gives CDR1 SGHAT, CDR2 FQNNGV. The CDR3 extends over 12 amino acids. The sample comprised memory CD4+ T cells sorted from blood. The subset: CD45RA-negative fraction. The chain couples TRBV11-2 to TRBJ2-2; no firm D call. The sequence derives from a woman aged 30 to 39 in good health. The CDR3 coding sequence is TGTGCCAGCAGCGGGCACACCGGGGAGCTGTTTTTT. Its translation is CASSGHTGELFF. The entire variable domain, with the rest obtained from reference TRBV11-2 and TRBJ2-2, is as follows: EAGVAQSPRYKIIEKRQSVAFWCNPISGHATLYWYQQILGQGPKLLIQFQNNGVVDDSQLPKDRFSAERLKGVDSTLKIQPAKLEDSAVYLCASSGHTGELFFGEGSRLTVL.